What follows describes a single TCR beta chain. Its antigen is as yet unknown. Per germline, CDR1 MNHEY and CDR2 SVGAGI. Losses at the gene ends were 4 bases for V and 2 bases for J; bases not matched to a gene: 5. CDR3 length: 15 amino acids. This specimen comes from a study of response to subunit inactivated influenza vaccine. Whole-study results and caveats: Each seasonal influenza vaccination, the authors suggested, recruits few new T cells.

Using its own MiXCR run on the RT-PCR reads, TCRdb lists one record per CDR3 protein. The data show more than 700,000 distinct CDR3 sequences, around 20% seen once. The source was PBMCs from blood, collected roughly 5 days after vaccination. The V call is TRBV6-5, the J call TRBJ2-5; 9 bases align to TRBD1. The receptor's source is a middle-aged man who received an inactivated influenza vaccine. The chain's CDR3 is CASSSNRGRQETQYF. The CDR3 DNA reads as TGTGCCAGCAGTTCCAACAGGGGGCGTCAAGAGACCCAGTACTTC.